This T cell receptor (beta chain) was identified during a study of OX40 agonist ivuxolimab in advanced cancers. At the level of the study: Patients in the trial were receiving intravenous ivuxolimab every 2 weeks, at doses of 0.01 to 10 mg/kg. Study outcomes and limitations: Relatively little clonal expansion, among the lowest observed, appeared in partial responders at 0.1-3.0 mg/kg.

Libraries were prepared by immunoSEQ multiplex PCR; TCRdb keeps only in-frame clonotypes and omits some of them. Of about 45,000 clones in the sample, around 90% were seen once. V trimming: 4 bases; J trimming: 4 bases; junction bases outside the gene matches: 0. CDR3 size: 13 residues. Germline lookup yields CDR1 SGHAT and CDR2 FQNNGV. This clone is labeled as medium-sized (0.01 to 0.1%). Its target is unknown. The starting material was CD4+ or CD8+ T cells sorted from blood, obtained in a trial of the OX40 agonist ivuxolimab. This receptor was taken from an adult with an advanced solid tumor such as melanoma, head and neck, liver or kidney cancer. The V and J genes are TRBV11-2 and TRBJ2-1; 8 bases line up with TRBD2. The CDR3 nucleotides are TGTGCCAGCAGCTCGGGGGGGTACAATGAGCAGTTCTTC. As protein: CASSSGGYNEQFF.